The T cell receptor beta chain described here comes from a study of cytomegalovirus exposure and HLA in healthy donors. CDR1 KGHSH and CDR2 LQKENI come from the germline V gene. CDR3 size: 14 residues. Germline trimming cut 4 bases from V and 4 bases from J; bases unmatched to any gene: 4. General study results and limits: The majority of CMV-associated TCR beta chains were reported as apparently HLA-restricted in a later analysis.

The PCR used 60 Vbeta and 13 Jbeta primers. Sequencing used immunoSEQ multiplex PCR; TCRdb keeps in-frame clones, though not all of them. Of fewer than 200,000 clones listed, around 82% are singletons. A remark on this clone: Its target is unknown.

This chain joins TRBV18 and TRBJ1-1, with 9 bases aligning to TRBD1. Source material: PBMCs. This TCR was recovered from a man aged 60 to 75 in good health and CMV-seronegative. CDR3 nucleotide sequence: TGTGCCAGCTCACGGGAGGACAGGGGCACTGAAGCTTTCTTT. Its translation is CASSREDRGTEAFF.